The sequence of this T cell receptor beta chain was determined in a study of molecular identifiers for immune sequencing clone quantification. The length of the CDR3 is 11 residues. Germline V gene lookup returns CDR1 MNHEY and CDR2 SVGAGI. With V trimmed by 8 bases and J by 6 bases, 2 bases remained unmatched. One entry per CDR3 protein, called by TCRdb with MiXCR from the PCR reads. In the table there are under 600,000 distinct CDR3 sequences, about a fifth of which are singletons. This clonotype occurred a few times. The sequence derives from a human donor in good health. Some libraries in this study had Jurkat cell RNA spiked in. Sequencing used naive CD8+ T cells from blood, with Jurkat cell RNA spiked in. Subset in this sample: FACS-sorted CD8+CD4-CCR7+CD45RA+ naive T cells. V gene TRBV6-5 combines with J gene TRBJ1-2, with 8 bases aligning to TRBD1. CDR3 in amino acids: CASSGGHGYTF. CDR3 nucleotide sequence: TGTGCCAGCTCAGGGGGCCATGGCTACACCTTC.